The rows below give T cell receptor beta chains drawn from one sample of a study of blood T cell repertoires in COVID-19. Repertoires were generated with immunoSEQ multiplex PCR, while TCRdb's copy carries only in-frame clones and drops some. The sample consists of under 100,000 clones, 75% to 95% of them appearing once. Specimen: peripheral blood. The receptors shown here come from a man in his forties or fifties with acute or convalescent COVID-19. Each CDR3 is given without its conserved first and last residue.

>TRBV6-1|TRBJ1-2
ASSERRTGLNYGYT
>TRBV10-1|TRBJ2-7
ASSESRLARSYEQY
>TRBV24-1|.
ATSDSLEGVETQY
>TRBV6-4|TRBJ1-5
ASSDGTNNQPQH
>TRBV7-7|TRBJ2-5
ASSSDRGQETQY
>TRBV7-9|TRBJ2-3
ASSLDRGTDTQY
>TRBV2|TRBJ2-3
ASGRRGQIGDTQY
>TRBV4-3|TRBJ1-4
ASSLRATNEKLF
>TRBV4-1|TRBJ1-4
ASSQGWGLTNEKLF
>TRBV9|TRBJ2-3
ASSVAGQGSTDTQY
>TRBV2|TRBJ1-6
ASSGIAGRESPLH
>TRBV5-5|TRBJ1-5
ASSLDSRASNQPQH
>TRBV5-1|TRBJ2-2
ASSLEELTGELF
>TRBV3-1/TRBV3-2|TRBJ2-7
ASSQGSSGSYEQY
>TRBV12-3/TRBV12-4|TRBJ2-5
ASSLDREETQY
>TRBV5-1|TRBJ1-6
ASSGGSVGSSPLH
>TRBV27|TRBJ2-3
ASTFQRELDTQY
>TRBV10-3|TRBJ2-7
AISESSEGSYEQY
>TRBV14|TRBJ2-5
ASSPGGVETQY
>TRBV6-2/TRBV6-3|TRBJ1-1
ASSYSNRGTENTEAF
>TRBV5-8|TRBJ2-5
ASSVGTSGYQETQY
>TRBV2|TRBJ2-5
ASGEGGGQETQY
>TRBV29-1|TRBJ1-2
SVETTRGMGGYT
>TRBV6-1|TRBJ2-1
ASSEVATPLTNEQF
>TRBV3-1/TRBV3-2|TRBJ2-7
ASRTSGTSEQY
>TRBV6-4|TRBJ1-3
ASRSRLAGGENTIY
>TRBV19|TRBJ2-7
ASKETTGVRWAYEQY
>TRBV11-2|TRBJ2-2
ASSLVAGTNTGELF
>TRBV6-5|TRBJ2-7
ASSRPGQTSYEQY
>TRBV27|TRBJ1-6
ASSHREDSPLH
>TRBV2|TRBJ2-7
ASSVSLAQQY
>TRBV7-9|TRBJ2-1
ASSLEGTTNEQF
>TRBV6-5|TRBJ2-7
ASSRRGDGEQY
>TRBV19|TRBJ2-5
ASSHRDRQETQY
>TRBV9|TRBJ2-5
ASSGRDRGGETQY
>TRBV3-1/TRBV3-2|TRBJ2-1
ASSPSGTASGEQF
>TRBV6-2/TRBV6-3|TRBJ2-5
ASSPGTGGDAQETQY
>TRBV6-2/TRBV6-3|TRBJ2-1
ASSYPGLGGRPKQF
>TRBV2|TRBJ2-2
ASSEAVGGGELF
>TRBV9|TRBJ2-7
ASSVAASGSNPEQY
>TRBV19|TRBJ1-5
ASKIRGNQPQH
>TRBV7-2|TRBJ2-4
ASSLDAGSAKNIQY
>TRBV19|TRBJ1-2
ASSMPGFGGYT
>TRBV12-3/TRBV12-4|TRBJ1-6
ASSFAGNSPLH
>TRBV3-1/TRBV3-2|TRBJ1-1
ASSHTRPGQGNTEAF
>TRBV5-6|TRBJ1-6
ASSPGDSSYNSPLH
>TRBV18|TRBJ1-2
ASTDKANYGYT
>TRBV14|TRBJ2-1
ASSQGLAGGWSYNEQF
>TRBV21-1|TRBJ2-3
ASSSPLQDRWLDTQY
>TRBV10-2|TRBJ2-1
ASSEPQGRF
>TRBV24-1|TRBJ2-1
ATSDGRRLAGGEQF